Listed below are T cell receptor beta chains from one sample, sequenced in a study of spatial heterogeneity in lung cancer. TCRdb passed the 5' RACE reads through MiXCR, listing each CDR3 protein once. The sample lists 55,000 to 70,000 distinct CDR3 sequences, about 5.9% occurring once. The sample consisted of PBMCs, taken at surgery. Receptors were obtained from a female donor with early-stage non-small cell lung cancer. Both conserved end residues are part of each CDR3. The D gene is left open where the match is weak. The size of a clone is reported for some rows only, either as once, few or many, or as a class for expanded clones.

CDR3 protein,CDR3 DNA,V gene,clone size,D gene,CDR3 length,J gene
CASSLGTAQETQYF,TGTGCCAGCAGCTTAGGGACAGCACAAGAGACCCAGTACTTC,TRBV11-1,many,-,14,TRBJ2-5
CSATGLATDTDTQYF,TGCAGCGCAACGGGACTAGCTACAGACACAGATACGCAGTATTTT,TRBV29-1,-,TRBD2,15,TRBJ2-3
CASSEALKPGNTIYF,TGTGCCAGCAGTGAAGCGCTTAAACCTGGAAACACCATATATTTT,TRBV2,many,-,15,TRBJ1-3
CASSPTIQNTEAFF,TGTGCCAGCAGCCCGACGATTCAGAACACTGAAGCTTTCTTT,TRBV28,many,-,14,TRBJ1-1
CASSLPTGHQETQYF,TGTGCCAGCAGTTTACCGACAGGCCATCAAGAGACCCAGTACTTC,TRBV28,-,-,15,TRBJ2-5
CASSKGDDTEAFF,TGCGCCAGCAGCAAAGGGGACGACACTGAAGCTTTCTTT,TRBV5-1,few,-,13,TRBJ1-1
CASSDLIPATNEKLFF,TGTGCCAGCAGTGATTTAATCCCTGCAACTAATGAAAAACTGTTTTTT,TRBV2,many,-,16,TRBJ1-4
CASSLWGGTSNQPQHF,TGTGCCAGCAGTTTATGGGGGGGAACCAGCAATCAGCCCCAGCATTTT,TRBV12-3/TRBV12-4,many,-,16,TRBJ1-5
CASRMRTGLKEAFF,TGTGCCAGCAGAATGCGGACCGGATTGAAGGAAGCTTTCTTT,TRBV12-3/TRBV12-4,many,-,14,TRBJ1-1
CASSLDRLQREWADTQYF,TGTGCCAGCAGCTTAGATCGACTCCAGCGGGAGTGGGCAGATACGCAGTATTTT,TRBV7-9,-,TRBD2,18,TRBJ2-3
CSARARGGGSNQPQHF,TGCAGTGCTAGAGCCCGAGGAGGGGGTAGCAATCAGCCCCAGCATTTT,TRBV20-1,-,-,16,TRBJ1-5
CASSREATQETQYF,TGCGCCAGCAGCAGGGAGGCAACACAAGAGACCCAGTACTTC,TRBV5-1,many,-,14,TRBJ2-5
CASSQETGAGGTGELFF,TGTGCCAGCAGCCAGGAGACGGGGGCAGGTGGCACCGGGGAGCTGTTTTTT,TRBV3-1,few,-,17,TRBJ2-2
CVSSLIRSGANVLTF,TGTGTCAGCAGCTTAATCAGATCCGGGGCCAACGTCCTGACTTTC,TRBV7-3,once,-,15,TRBJ2-6
CASGLGGSNQPQHF,TGTGCTAGTGGTTTGGGGGGATCCAATCAGCCCCAGCATTTT,TRBV12-5,many,-,14,TRBJ1-5
CASRPGAIENTEAFF,TGTGCCAGCAGACCCGGGGCCATAGAAAACACTGAAGCTTTCTTT,TRBV12-3/TRBV12-4,few,-,15,TRBJ1-1
CATSDSRPSSYNEQFF,TGTGCCACCAGTGATTCTAGGCCTAGCTCCTACAATGAGCAGTTCTTC,TRBV24-1,many,-,16,TRBJ2-1
CASSGTGGTEAFF,TGCGCCAGCAGCGGGACAGGAGGCACTGAAGCTTTCTTT,TRBV5-1,many,TRBD1,13,TRBJ1-1
CASSRRGGYTF,TGTGCCAGCAGCCGGAGGGGTGGCTACACCTTC,TRBV5-6,many,-,11,TRBJ1-2
CATGQGAKGYTF,TGTGCCACTGGACAGGGGGCGAAGGGCTACACCTTC,TRBV6-5,-,TRBD1,12,TRBJ1-2
CASSYGQRTEAFF,TGTGCCAGCAGCTATGGACAGCGAACTGAAGCTTTCTTT,TRBV7-2,many,-,13,TRBJ1-1
CASTVLSQAFF,TGTGCCAGCACCGTTCTATCGCAAGCTTTCTTT,TRBV28,many,-,11,TRBJ1-1
CASSQDGQQGSPLHF,TGCGCCAGCAGCCAAGACGGACAGCAGGGTTCACCCCTCCACTTT,TRBV4-1,many,-,15,TRBJ1-6
CASRLDRANSPLHF,TGTGCAAGTCGCTTAGACAGGGCCAATTCACCCCTCCACTTT,TRBV12-2,-,-,14,TRBJ1-6
CASSTGTYEQYF,TGTGCCAGCAGCACTGGGACCTACGAGCAGTACTTC,TRBV6-5,many,-,12,TRBJ2-7
CASSWGTDNQPQHF,TGTGCCAGCAGCTGGGGCACCGACAATCAGCCCCAGCATTTT,TRBV2,-,-,14,TRBJ1-5
CASKAARTNTEAFF,TGTGCCAGCAAGGCGGCCAGAACGAACACTGAAGCTTTCTTT,TRBV6-5,-,-,14,TRBJ1-1
CSVALLTSTDTQYF,TGCAGCGTTGCGTTGCTTACTAGCACAGATACGCAGTATTTT,TRBV29-1,many,-,14,TRBJ2-3
CASSRTGGNQPQHF,TGTGCCAGCAGTCGGACAGGGGGCAATCAGCCCCAGCATTTT,TRBV28,many,TRBD1,14,TRBJ1-5
CASAPPHTGELFF,TGTGCCAGCGCCCCCCCCCACACCGGGGAGCTGTTTTTT,TRBV6-2/TRBV6-3,many,-,13,TRBJ2-2
CASSFSIGEQFF,TGTGCCAGCAGCTTTAGTATCGGAGAGCAGTTCTTC,TRBV11-3,-,-,12,TRBJ2-1
CASSPMLAGPSYNEQFF,TGTGCCAGCAGCCCGATGCTAGCGGGCCCTTCCTACAATGAGCAGTTCTTC,TRBV7-9,few,TRBD2,17,TRBJ2-1